The source of this T cell receptor beta chain is a study of blood T cell repertoires in COVID-19. Across the study: Acute and convalescent COVID-19 samples came from the United States, Italy and Spain.

As originally analysed: Cell counts per sample came from amplifying reference gene primers. The table came from immunoSEQ multiplex PCR; TCRdb's copy has only in-frame clones and leaves some out. The V and J calls and clone size were taken over from that table, and D and trimming were inferred from the DNA. Here the sample spans about 270,000 clones, roughly nine tenths being singletons. From germline, CDR1 is MGHRA and CDR2 YSYEKL. The CDR3 is 13 residues long. Between the trimmed V and J ends, which lost 0 bases and 3 bases, there was a span of 5 bases. Participant-given clinical history determined each cohort assignment. Cohort 3 recovery required two negative PCRs, clearance, or symptom resolution.

V is TRBV4-1 and J is TRBJ1-2, with a weak D call TRBD1 (5 bases). The TCR comes from a woman under 30 who had recovered from COVID-19. Source material: PBMCs or T cells enriched from blood (not recorded which). The chain's CDR3 is CASSQEGDYGYTF. CDR3 bases: TGCGCCAGCAGCCAAGAAGGGGACTATGGCTACACCTTC.